This T cell receptor (beta chain) originates from a study of beta chain features in type 1 diabetes. CDR1 is KGHSH, CDR2 LQKENI, per germline. V lost 3 bases and J lost 3; bases outside the gene matches: 10. CDR3 length: 18 amino acids. It was one heparinised blood draw, averaging about 116 mL, that each donor gave. A sort by CD45RO/CCR7/CD25/CD127/CD95/CD27 yielded CD4+ naive, central memory, regulatory and stem cell-like memory cells. Study-level results: All four CD4+ subsets of Type 1 diabetes patients contained TCRB CDR3s that were moderately but significantly shorter.

Sequenced material consisted of expressed TCRB transcripts (all of the isolated RNA was reverse transcribed). Clones were sequenced by immunoSEQ multiplex PCR, and TCRdb holds only the in-frame ones, with some missing. In the table there are roughly 70,000 clones, roughly 50% of which are singletons. A remark on this clone: The antigen is not known.

The material sequenced was central memory CD4+ T cells from blood. The receptor's source is a man aged 25-40 years with type 1 diabetes. The J gene is TRBJ2-7, the V gene TRBV18, with 14 bases aligning to TRBD2. The CDR3 DNA sequence: TGTGCCAGCTCACCCCTAGGACTAGCGGGAGGTAGTCGCTACGAGCAGTACTTC. Translation: CASSPLGLAGGSRYEQYF.